This is a list of T cell receptor beta chains from one sample in a study of beta chain features in type 1 diabetes. The method was immunoSEQ multiplex PCR; TCRdb's version includes in-frame clones alone and lacks a portion of them. The repertoire holds 200,000 to 250,000 clones, roughly 9.6% seen once, with around 0.031% in the top ten. The sample was naive CD4+ T cells from blood. The receptors originated from a woman between 18 and 30 years old in good health. Each CDR3 is given with its conserved first and last residue. The D gene is left open where the match is weak. Part of the rows lack a size; the others show once, few, many or a class for expanded clones.

>.|TRBJ2-3|TRBV20-1|.
CSASSDTQYF
TGCAGTGCTAGTTCGGATACGCAGTATTTT
>TRBD1|TRBJ2-5|TRBV18|.
CASSPAAGGDETQYF
TGTGCCAGCTCACCTGCGGCAGGGGGCGATGAGACCCAGTACTTC
>.|TRBJ2-3|TRBV9|few
CASSGKERSLTDTQYF
TGTGCCAGCAGCGGGAAGGAGCGATCCCTCACAGATACGCAGTATTTT
>.|TRBJ2-5|TRBV11-2|.
CASSRVFQETQYF
TGTGCCAGCAGCCGTGTGTTTCAAGAGACCCAGTACTTC
>.|TRBJ2-3|TRBV5-4|few
CASSPRLVGADTQYF
TGTGCCAGCAGCCCGAGACTAGTGGGCGCAGATACGCAGTATTTT
>TRBD1|TRBJ1-2|TRBV2|.
CASNEGQNYGYTF
TGTGCCAGCAACGAGGGACAGAACTATGGCTACACCTTC
>.|TRBJ1-1|TRBV7-9|few
CASSLRQLNTEAFF
TGTGCCAGCAGCCTCAGACAGTTGAACACTGAAGCTTTCTTT
>.|TRBJ2-7|TRBV6-5|few
CASSYSRGLPNEQYF
TGTGCCAGCAGTTACTCCAGGGGCCTACCCAACGAGCAGTACTTC
>.|TRBJ1-1|TRBV5-4|few
CASSLPGRRGRTEAFF
TGTGCCAGCAGCTTGCCGGGACGGAGGGGTAGGACTGAAGCTTTCTTT
>.|TRBJ2-5|TRBV18|many
CASSPPGETQYF
TGTGCCAGCTCACCTCCGGGAGAGACCCAGTACTTC
>TRBD1|TRBJ1-1|TRBV5-1|few
CASSLGQGLNTEAFF
TGCGCCAGCAGCTTGGGACAGGGACTGAACACTGAAGCTTTCTTT
>.|TRBJ1-5|TRBV5-4|.
CASSLAGGNQPQHF
TGTGCCAGCAGTCTAGCAGGGGGCAATCAGCCCCAGCATTTT
>.|TRBJ2-3|TRBV5-1|few
CASSSQSPQYTDTQYF
TGCGCCAGCAGCTCCCAGTCTCCTCAATACACAGATACGCAGTATTTT
>.|TRBJ1-4|TRBV19|few
CASSSTATNEKLFF
TGTGCCAGTAGTTCGACAGCAACTAATGAAAAACTGTTTTTT
>.|TRBJ1-1|TRBV7-9|.
CASREQGRGEAFF
TGTGCCAGCAGGGAACAGGGCCGGGGTGAAGCTTTCTTT
>.|TRBJ1-2|TRBV5-1|few
CASSDYQQGAGYTF
TGCGCCAGCAGCGACTATCAACAGGGCGCTGGCTACACCTTC
>TRBD1|TRBJ1-2|TRBV5-1|few
CASSFDRADYGYTF
TGCGCCAGCAGCTTTGACAGGGCCGACTATGGCTACACCTTC
>TRBD1|TRBJ1-1|TRBV6-1|.
CASSEPGQGNTEAFF
TGTGCCAGCAGTGAACCGGGACAGGGGAACACTGAAGCTTTCTTT
>TRBD2|TRBJ2-3|TRBV5-4|.
CASMSSGSPDTQYF
TGTGCCAGCATGTCTAGCGGGAGCCCAGATACGCAGTATTTT
>TRBD1|TRBJ2-1|TRBV30|.
CAWSFGQVHPNEQFF
TGTGCCTGGAGCTTCGGACAGGTTCATCCCAATGAGCAGTTCTTC
>.|TRBJ2-7|TRBV28|.
CASSLVGALYEQYF
TGTGCCAGCAGTTTGGTGGGGGCCCTCTACGAGCAGTACTTC
>.|TRBJ1-5|TRBV7-2|few
CASSWRAGSNQPQHF
TGTGCCAGCAGCTGGAGGGCTGGAAGCAATCAGCCCCAGCATTTT
>TRBD2|TRBJ2-5|TRBV25-1|few
CASSPSGVQETQYF
TGTGCCAGCAGTCCTAGCGGGGTTCAAGAGACCCAGTACTTC
>.|TRBJ1-2|TRBV13|few
CASSLSRGNFANYGYTF
TGTGCCAGCAGCTTATCCAGGGGAAATTTCGCTAACTATGGCTACACCTTC
>.|TRBJ1-2|TRBV9|few
CASSVVGRGSMDGYTF
TGTGCCAGCAGCGTAGTGGGCAGGGGTTCTATGGACGGCTACACCTTC
>TRBD2|TRBJ2-1|TRBV28|.
CASSMRGLANEQFF
TGTGCCAGCAGTATGAGGGGACTAGCTAATGAGCAGTTCTTC